This T cell receptor (beta chain) came from a study of blood T cell repertoires in COVID-19. Method: immunoSEQ multiplex PCR; TCRdb's copy keeps in-frame clones and lacks some. The sample includes about 330,000 clones, 80% to 95% of them seen just once. All recovered Cohort 3 donors got two negative PCRs, got clearance, or saw symptom resolution. Germline loops: CDR1 SGHKS, CDR2 YYEKEE (reference sequence). This CDR3 spans 15 amino acids. V gave up 0 bases and J gave up 3 bases, with 12 bases separating them. The V call is TRBV5-5, the J call TRBJ1-1; D perhaps matches TRBD1 (5 bases). The specimen sequenced was PBMCs or T cells enriched from blood (not recorded which). This clonotype originated in a woman younger than 45 who had recovered from COVID-19. The chain's CDR3 is CASSLGGGVYTEAFF. The CDR3 DNA is TGTGCCAGCAGCTTGGGAGGAGGGGTGTACACTGAAGCTTTCTTT.